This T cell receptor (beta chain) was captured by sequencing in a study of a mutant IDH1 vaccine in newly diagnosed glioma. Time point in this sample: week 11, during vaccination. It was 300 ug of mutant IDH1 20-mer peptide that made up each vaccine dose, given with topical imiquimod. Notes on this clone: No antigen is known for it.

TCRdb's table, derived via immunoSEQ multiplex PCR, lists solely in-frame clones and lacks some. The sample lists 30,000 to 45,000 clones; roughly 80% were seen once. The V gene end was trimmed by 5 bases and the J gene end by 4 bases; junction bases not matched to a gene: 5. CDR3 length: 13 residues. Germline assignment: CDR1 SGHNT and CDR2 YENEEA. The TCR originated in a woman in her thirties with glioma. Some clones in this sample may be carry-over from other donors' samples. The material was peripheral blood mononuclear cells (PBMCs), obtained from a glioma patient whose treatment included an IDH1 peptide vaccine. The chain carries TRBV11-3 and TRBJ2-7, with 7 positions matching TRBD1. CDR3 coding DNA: TGTGCCAGCAGCCAAGGGGGCTGGTACGAGCAGTACTTC. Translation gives CASSQGGWYEQYF.